The 28 T cell receptor beta chains listed next were all sequenced from one sample in a study of long-term antiretroviral therapy in people with HIV. immunoSEQ v3.0 was run at survey level. Libraries were prepared by immunoSEQ multiplex PCR; TCRdb keeps only in-frame clonotypes and omits some of them. The table records tens of thousands of clones, 90% to 95% of them present only once. Source: unsorted PBMCs, taken 3.7 years after starting antiretroviral therapy. Receptors originate from a woman aged 45-59 years with HIV.

The chain carries TRBV6-5 and TRBJ2-1; D gene uncertain. Germline assignment: CDR1 MNHEY and CDR2 SVGAGI. V dropped 2 bases and J dropped 0 bases, with 11 bases sitting between them. This CDR3 is 16 amino acids long. The CDR3 region is CASSYRPTSSYNEQFF. CDR3 nucleotides: TGTGCCAGCAGTTACAGACCGACGAGCTCCTACAATGAGCAGTTCTTC.

The chain has TRBV5-1 and TRBJ2-7, with D unresolved. The CDR3 is made up of 13 amino acids. CDR1 is SGHRS, CDR2 YFSETQ, per germline. Deletions cut 5 bases from V and 2 bases from J, with 11 bases between. CDR3 DNA: TGCGCCAGCAGGAAAGACGGAACCTACGAGCAGTACTTC. Amino acids: CASRKDGTYEQYF.

The CDR3 protein is CASRTLAGGRNEQFF. The DNA of the CDR3 is TGCGCCAGCAGGACCCTAGCGGGGGGGCGTAATGAGCAGTTCTTC. The chain uses TRBV5-1 and TRBJ2-1; 12 bases line up with TRBD2. The CDR3 extends over 15 amino acids. With V trimmed by 5 bases and J by 7 bases, 7 bases remained unmatched. Germline V gene data show CDR1 as SGHRS and CDR2 as YFSETQ. Complete variable domain (other parts from reference TRBV5-1 and TRBJ2-1): KAGVTQTPRYLIKTRGQQVTLSCSPISGHRSVSWYQQTPGQGLQFLFEYFSETQRNKGNFPGRFSGRQFSNSRSEMNVSTLELGDSALYLCASRTLAGGRNEQFFGPGTRLTVL.

The chain carries TRBV10-3 and TRBJ2-2; the match to TRBD1 covers 9 bases. Germline V gene sequence: CDR1 ENHRY, CDR2 SYGVKD. Trimming at V came to 3 bases and at J to 6 bases, leaving 5 bases not matched to a gene. This CDR3 contains 15 residues. CDR3 bases: TGTGCCATCAGTGAAGGGACAGGGAGTCCCGGGGAGCTGTTTTTT. This gives the protein CAISEGTGSPGELFF.

This clone was observed once. V is TRBV29-1 and J is TRBJ1-1; a weak D match, TRBD1 (5 bases). Germline values: CDR1 SQVTM, CDR2 ANQGSEA. Trimming took 5 bases from V and 4 from J, leaving 14 bases between them. The CDR3 contains 13 residues. CDR3 region: CSVPFVGGTEAFF. Written as DNA, the CDR3 is TGCAGCGTTCCTTTCGTGGGGGGCACTGAAGCTTTCTTT.

The chain couples TRBV2 to TRBJ2-7; D not resolved. This CDR3 region has 14 residues. In germline, CDR1 is SNHLY, CDR2 FYNNEI. Trimming pared 2 bases from V and 2 bases from J, leaving 10 bases between. The CDR3 is CASSERRITYEQYF. In DNA form, the CDR3 reads TGTGCCAGCAGTGAACGGCGGATTACCTACGAGCAGTACTTC.

V gene TRBV4-2 combines with J gene TRBJ2-7; D not certain. The germline V gene has CDR1 LGHNA and CDR2 YNFKEQ. Trimming stripped 1 base from V and 0 bases from J, with 10 bases between. The CDR3 covers 15 residues. As DNA, the CDR3 is TGTGCCAGCAGCCAAGTCTGGGATAGCTCCTACGAGCAGTACTTC. It codes for CASSQVWDSSYEQYF.

The CDR3 loop is CASSEKAGGPYEQFF. The CDR3 coding sequence is TGTGCCAGCAGTGAAAAAGCGGGGGGGCCCTATGAGCAGTTCTTC. The chain uses TRBV2 and TRBJ2-1; TRBD2 aligns across 10 bases. This CDR3 is built from 15 residues. V dropped 2 bases and J dropped 8; count of bases not matched to a gene: 6. Per germline, CDR1 SNHLY and CDR2 FYNNEI.

This clone came up once. The chain is built from TRBV30 and TRBJ1-4; D is undetermined. With 2 bases removed from V and 8 bases from J, the gap between germline ends came to 12 bases. The germline V gene has CDR1 GTSNPN and CDR2 SVGIG (reference sequence). This CDR3 region has 13 residues. The CDR3 is CAWSTMGLEKLFF. The CDR3 DNA follows: TGTGCCTGGAGTACTATGGGTTTGGAAAAACTGTTTTTT. Filled out from reference TRBV30 and TRBJ1-4, the complete variable domain reads SQTIHQWPATLVQPVGSPLSLECTVEGTSNPNLYWYRQAAGRGLQLLFYSVGIGQISSEVPQNLSASRPQDRQFILSSKKLLLSDSGFYLCAWSTMGLEKLFFGSGTQLSVL.

The rearrangement links TRBV25-1 to TRBJ1-4; D gene unclear. The V and J ends lost 3 bases and 7 bases respectively, with 6 bases between them. Germline CDR1 reads MGHDK; CDR2 reads SYGVNS. CDR3 size: 12 residues. The CDR3 is CASSDAVEKLFF. CDR3 nucleotide sequence: TGTGCCAGCAGTGATGCGGTTGAAAAACTGTTTTTT.

This chain joins TRBV6-1 and TRBJ2-6; 8 bases are a match to TRBD1. With 4 bases clipped from V and 4 bases from J, the junction kept 6 bases outside the gene matches. This CDR3 is built from 16 residues. Germline CDR1 MNHNS, CDR2 SASEGT. CDR3 in amino acids: CASSGDRSIGANVLTF. DNA for the CDR3: TGTGCCAGCAGTGGGGACAGGTCGATAGGGGCCAACGTCCTGACTTTC.

The V gene is TRBV29-1, the J gene TRBJ2-3; D not resolved. Germline loops: CDR1 SQVTM, CDR2 ANQGSEA. V lost 3 bases to trimming and J lost 3 bases, with 10 bases between them. The CDR3 has 13 amino acids. The CDR3 nucleotides are TGCAGCGTTGACTCGGCCCCAACAGATACGCAGTATTTT. It translates to CSVDSAPTDTQYF.

The CDR3 region is CAWSLGSNQPQHF. The DNA of the CDR3 is TGTGCCTGGAGTCTTGGGAGCAATCAGCCCCAGCATTTT. V is TRBV30 and J is TRBJ1-5; unclear D gene. Germline loops: CDR1 GTSNPN, CDR2 SVGIG (reference sequence). The CDR3 runs 13 residues. V lost 2 bases to trimming and J lost 1 base, with 6 bases between them.

This chain connects TRBV23-1 to TRBJ1-5; 9 bases align to TRBD1. TRBV23-1 is known as an ORF, though its function is uncertain. Unmatched junction bases numbered 9, after V lost 10 bases and J lost 2 bases. The CDR3 runs 15 residues. The CDR3 DNA reads as TGCGCCATCCCTCCAGGGGACAGGGGCAATCAGCCCCAGCATTTT. Encoded protein: CAIPPGDRGNQPQHF.

This clone was counted once. The gene calls are TRBV30 and TRBJ1-1, with D hard to call. V was clipped by 0 bases and J by 1 base, with 9 bases between them. The germline CDR1 and CDR2 sequences are GTSNPN and SVGIG (reference sequence). This CDR3 has 14 amino acids. The DNA for the CDR3 is TGTGCCTGGAGTGTACCTGGGGAGAACACTGAAGCTTTCTTT. It yields the protein CAWSVPGENTEAFF.

V is TRBV9 and J is TRBJ2-3; TRBD1 is a possible D gene (5 bases). The V end was cut by 3 bases, the J end by 7 bases, with 27 bases between. Germline CDR1 and CDR2: SGDLS and YYNGEE. The CDR3 loop spans 18 amino acids. CDR3 sequence reads: CASSESPLGHQNPYTQYF. The CDR3, as DNA: TGTGCCAGCAGCGAATCCCCCCTTGGACACCAGAATCCTTATACGCAGTATTTT.

This clone has a single count. This chain joins TRBV6-5 and TRBJ1-1; D possibly corresponds to TRBD1 (5 bases). The CDR3 runs 13 residues. Germline V gives CDR1 MNHEY, CDR2 SVGAGI. V lost 6 bases and J lost 8, with 16 bases in between. In DNA form, the CDR3 reads TGTGCCAGCAGGTGGACACACGGGGTCGAAGCTTTCTTT. Protein: CASRWTHGVEAFF.

The chain recombines TRBV5-5 with TRBJ2-7, with 10 bases fitting TRBD1. Per the germline V gene, CDR1 is SGHKS and CDR2 is YYEKEE (reference sequence). The CDR3 has 17 amino acids. With 4 bases clipped from V and 0 bases from J, the junction kept 10 bases outside the gene matches. Written as DNA, the CDR3 is TGTGCCAGCAGCCTCCGTGGGACAGGGGAGACCTCCTACGAGCAGTACTTC. Translating it yields CASSLRGTGETSYEQYF.

In regard to this clone: The same CDR3 also results from other DNA sequences found in this sample. DNA of the CDR3: TGTGCCAGCAGGGGCGGCGGGGGCTACACCTTC. Translating it yields CASRGGGGYTF. The V gene is TRBV6-4, the J gene TRBJ1-2; D unclear. CDR1 and CDR2 (germline): MRHNA, SNTAGT. V gave up 6 bases and J gave up 8 bases, with 10 bases separating them. The CDR3 length is 11 residues.

This clone was seen only once. The CDR3 bases are TGTGCCAGCAGTATTACTAACTATGGCTACACCTTC. It is translated as CASSITNYGYTF. V gene TRBV5-6 combines with J gene TRBJ1-2, with D uncertain. The V gene lost 5 bases and the J gene lost 0 bases, with 5 bases spanning the gap. Germline assignment: CDR1 SGHDT and CDR2 YYEEEE. The CDR3 is 12 residues long.

This chain links TRBV30 with TRBJ1-1; 8 bases match TRBD1. With 2 bases clipped from V and 8 bases from J, the junction kept 7 bases outside the gene matches. Germline CDR1 reads GTSNPN; CDR2 reads SVGIG (reference sequence). This CDR3 region has 13 residues. The CDR3 DNA reads TGTGCCTGGAGTTCCGGACAGGGAGGCGAAGCTTTCTTT. Residues: CAWSSGQGGEAFF.

The rearrangement links TRBV6-6 to TRBJ1-1; maybe TRBD1 (5 bases). The CDR3 runs 14 residues. Germline assignment: CDR1 MNHNY and CDR2 SVGAGI (reference sequence). Trimming took 2 bases from V and 2 from J, leaving 9 bases between them. CDR3 in amino acids: CASSYVGGNTEAFF. CDR3 nucleotides: TGTGCCAGCAGTTACGTGGGGGGTAACACTGAAGCTTTCTTT.

This clone was recorded only once. This sequence joins TRBV11-2 and TRBJ2-2, with D possibly being TRBD1 (5 bases). The CDR3 has 14 amino acids. CDR1 is SGHAT, CDR2 FQNNGV, per germline. The V end lost 7 bases, the J end lost 0 bases, and 9 bases lay between the germline ends. For the CDR3, the DNA is TGTGCCAGCAATTTAGGGGCGAACACCGGGGAGCTGTTTTTT. This codes for CASNLGANTGELFF. Full variable domain (outside the CDR3, taken from reference TRBV11-2 and TRBJ2-2): EAGVAQSPRYKIIEKRQSVAFWCNPISGHATLYWYQQILGQGPKLLIQFQNNGVVDDSQLPKDRFSAERLKGVDSTLKIQPAKLEDSAVYLCASNLGANTGELFFGEGSRLTVL.

V and J are TRBV6-6 and TRBJ2-7; D may be TRBD1 (7 bases). Trimming cost V 6 bases and J 6 bases, with 18 bases left between them. The V gene's germline CDR1 is MNHNY and CDR2 SVGAGI (reference sequence). The CDR3 is 14 amino acids. In nucleotides, the CDR3 is TGTGCCAGCAGCGTAACCCCAGGGGGAGGCGAGCAGTACTTC. Translating gives CASSVTPGGGEQYF.

V is TRBV18 and J is TRBJ1-1; D is ambiguous. The germline CDR1 and CDR2 sequences are KGHSH and LQKENI. This CDR3 is built from 12 residues. V dropped 1 base and J dropped 7 bases, with 7 bases sitting between them. The CDR3 coding sequence is TGTGCCAGCTCACCACGGGCAGGTGAAGCTTTCTTT. Its translation is CASSPRAGEAFF.

This chain joins TRBV7-2 and TRBJ2-5, with a possible D match to TRBD1 (5 bases). V shed 3 bases and J shed 5 bases, with 7 bases lying between them. Germline loops: CDR1 SGHTA, CDR2 FQGNSA. The CDR3 spans 12 residues. The CDR3 nucleotides read TGTGCCAGCAGCTTCCCAGGGGAGACCCAGTACTTC. Its translation: CASSFPGETQYF.

V usage is TRBV6-6 and J usage is TRBJ1-5; D gene ambiguous. V dropped 6 bases and J dropped 0 bases, with 9 bases sitting between them. Germline V lookup: CDR1 MNHNY, CDR2 SVGAGI (reference sequence). The CDR3 extends over 14 amino acids. For the CDR3, the DNA is TGTGCCAGCAGGATTGCGGGTAGCAATCAGCCCCAGCATTTT. Protein: CASRIAGSNQPQHF.

This clone appeared a single time. The chain is built from TRBV30 and TRBJ2-7; D gene uncertain. CDR1 is GTSNPN and CDR2 is SVGIG in the germline V gene (reference sequence). V was shortened by 0 bases and J by 2 bases, with 17 bases between the two germline ends. This CDR3 region has 16 residues. The CDR3 coding sequence is TGTGCCTGGAGTGTATCTTGGCTAGTCGAACCCTACGAGCAGTACTTC. This encodes CAWSVSWLVEPYEQYF.